These T cell receptor beta chains were read from a single sample in a study of cytomegalovirus exposure and HLA in healthy donors. Clones were sequenced by immunoSEQ multiplex PCR, and TCRdb holds only the in-frame ones, with some missing. The data hold hundreds of thousands of clones, with 88% observed a single time. Sequencing was done on a sample of PBMCs. The receptors here all came from a woman younger than 30 in good health and CMV-seronegative. CDR3s include the opening cysteine and the closing phenylalanine or tryptophan. Each record gives: clone size, J gene, D gene, V gene, CDR3 DNA, CDR3 protein. A D gene is named only where the DNA matches it firmly. Size tells how often a clone was seen (once, few, many) or the class of an expanded clone, and some rows leave it out.

abundance: -; j_gene: TRBJ2-7; d_gene: TRBD1; v_gene: TRBV11-3; CDR3nt: TGTGCCAGCAGCTTCGGGACAGGATTCTACGAGCAGTACTTC; CDR3aa: CASSFGTGFYEQYF
abundance: -; j_gene: TRBJ2-7; d_gene: -; v_gene: TRBV6-6; CDR3nt: TGTGCCAGCAGTTATAGTAATCCAACCTACGAGCAGTACTTC; CDR3aa: CASSYSNPTYEQYF
abundance: -; j_gene: TRBJ1-1; d_gene: -; v_gene: TRBV27; CDR3nt: TGTGCCAGCAGTTTGGAAGGATTTAGGTCTAGTGAAGCTTTCTTT; CDR3aa: CASSLEGFRSSEAFF
abundance: -; j_gene: TRBJ1-4; d_gene: -; v_gene: TRBV2; CDR3nt: TGTGCCAGCAGTGACCAGGGTTGGAGAGAAAAACTGTTTTTT; CDR3aa: CASSDQGWREKLFF
abundance: once; j_gene: TRBJ2-7; d_gene: TRBD1; v_gene: TRBV29-1; CDR3nt: TGCAGCGTTGAGGGGACAGGGGGTCTCGAGCAGTACTTC; CDR3aa: CSVEGTGGLEQYF
abundance: -; j_gene: TRBJ2-1; d_gene: TRBD1; v_gene: TRBV19; CDR3nt: TGTGCCAGTAGTTTTCGTCGGGGACAGGGGCTGATCAATGAGCAGTTCTTC; CDR3aa: CASSFRRGQGLINEQFF
abundance: -; j_gene: TRBJ1-5; d_gene: -; v_gene: TRBV28; CDR3nt: TGTGCCAGCAGTTTTATCGGAGGGTATAGCAATCAGCCCCAGCATTTT; CDR3aa: CASSFIGGYSNQPQHF
abundance: once; j_gene: TRBJ2-7; d_gene: TRBD1; v_gene: TRBV7-2; CDR3nt: TGTGCCAGCAGCCGGGACAGGCTCGAGCAGTACTTC; CDR3aa: CASSRDRLEQYF
abundance: -; j_gene: TRBJ1-1; d_gene: -; v_gene: TRBV6-6; CDR3nt: TGTGCCAGCAGTGAGGTCGCGGGGGGCGACCCTGAAGCTTTCTTT; CDR3aa: CASSEVAGGDPEAFF
abundance: -; j_gene: TRBJ2-2; d_gene: -; v_gene: TRBV9; CDR3nt: TGTGCCAGCACCCCAGATGTGCCCGGGGAGCTGTTTTTT; CDR3aa: CASTPDVPGELFF
abundance: -; j_gene: TRBJ2-7; d_gene: TRBD2; v_gene: TRBV27; CDR3nt: TGTGCCAGCGGCAGCGGGACCGGCGGGTTATACGAGCAGTACTTC; CDR3aa: CASGSGTGGLYEQYF
abundance: -; j_gene: TRBJ2-2; d_gene: -; v_gene: TRBV2; CDR3nt: TGTGCCAGCAGTGGCGACAGCAACACCGGGGAGCTGTTTTTT; CDR3aa: CASSGDSNTGELFF
abundance: -; j_gene: TRBJ2-7; d_gene: -; v_gene: TRBV5-6; CDR3nt: TGTGCCAGCAGCTGGACCGGACGGACAAGCTCGTACGAGCAGTACTTC; CDR3aa: CASSWTGRTSSYEQYF
abundance: -; j_gene: TRBJ2-7; d_gene: -; v_gene: TRBV5-1; CDR3nt: TGCGCCAGCAGCTTGCGGGCGGGGCCGAGCTCCTACGAGCAGTACTTC; CDR3aa: CASSLRAGPSSYEQYF
abundance: few; j_gene: TRBJ1-3; d_gene: -; v_gene: TRBV23-1; CDR3nt: TGCGCCAGCAGTCAACCAAAGAACCAGGGGTGGATTGGAAACACCATATATTTT; CDR3aa: CASSQPKNQGWIGNTIYF
abundance: -; j_gene: TRBJ2-1; d_gene: -; v_gene: TRBV19; CDR3nt: TGTGCCACCAAGGGAATAGCAGGAAGGGGGTCTCACAATGAGCAGTTCTTC; CDR3aa: CATKGIAGRGSHNEQFF
abundance: -; j_gene: TRBJ1-2; d_gene: TRBD1; v_gene: TRBV25-1; CDR3nt: TGTGCCAGCAGTGAGGACAGGGCAGGAGGCTACACCTTC; CDR3aa: CASSEDRAGGYTF
abundance: -; j_gene: TRBJ2-1; d_gene: TRBD2; v_gene: TRBV5-1; CDR3nt: TGCGCCAGCAGCTGGACAGTTAGCGGGAGCTCCTACAATGAGCAGTTCTTC; CDR3aa: CASSWTVSGSSYNEQFF
abundance: -; j_gene: TRBJ2-7; d_gene: -; v_gene: TRBV4-3; CDR3nt: TGCGCCAGCAGCCAACGATCGGGCTACGAGCAGTACTTC; CDR3aa: CASSQRSGYEQYF
abundance: -; j_gene: TRBJ1-3; d_gene: TRBD1; v_gene: TRBV6-1; CDR3nt: TGTGCCAGCAGTGATGGATTACAGGGGGCGCGAGGAAACACCATATATTTT; CDR3aa: CASSDGLQGARGNTIYF
abundance: -; j_gene: TRBJ2-7; d_gene: -; v_gene: TRBV23-1; CDR3nt: TGCGCCAGCAGTCAACACACGGAGGTCTACGAGCAGTACTTC; CDR3aa: CASSQHTEVYEQYF
abundance: few; j_gene: TRBJ1-6; d_gene: TRBD1; v_gene: TRBV19; CDR3nt: TGTGCCAGTGCAGGGACAGGGGATAATTCACCCCTCCACTTT; CDR3aa: CASAGTGDNSPLHF
abundance: -; j_gene: TRBJ2-1; d_gene: -; v_gene: TRBV15; CDR3nt: TGTGCCACCAGCGGTACAAGTAAATACAATGAGCAGTTCTTC; CDR3aa: CATSGTSKYNEQFF
abundance: once; j_gene: TRBJ2-1; d_gene: -; v_gene: TRBV7-9; CDR3nt: TGTGCCAGCAGCTTAGGCGGCCAAAGGGGGTTCTTC; CDR3aa: CASSLGGQRGFF
abundance: once; j_gene: TRBJ1-2; d_gene: TRBD1; v_gene: TRBV20-1; CDR3nt: TGCAGTGCTGGTGGACAGGCGAGGTACACCTTC; CDR3aa: CSAGGQARYTF
abundance: -; j_gene: TRBJ1-5; d_gene: TRBD1; v_gene: TRBV9; CDR3nt: TGTGCCAGCAGCGCGGGACAGGGATCGTATAGCAATCAGCCCCAGCATTTT; CDR3aa: CASSAGQGSYSNQPQHF
abundance: -; j_gene: TRBJ2-1; d_gene: -; v_gene: TRBV2; CDR3nt: TGTGCCAGCAGTGAATCCCTAGCGACGCAGTTCTTC; CDR3aa: CASSESLATQFF
abundance: -; j_gene: TRBJ2-1; d_gene: TRBD2; v_gene: TRBV25-1; CDR3nt: TGTGCCAGCAGGTTGGCGGGGGGTAGGAATGAGCAGTTCTTC; CDR3aa: CASRLAGGRNEQFF
abundance: -; j_gene: TRBJ1-1; d_gene: -; v_gene: TRBV10-1; CDR3nt: TGCGCCAGCAGAGGGGTGGGCACTGAAGCTTTCTTT; CDR3aa: CASRGVGTEAFF
abundance: once; j_gene: TRBJ2-2; d_gene: -; v_gene: TRBV9; CDR3nt: TGTGCCAGCAGCGTCCATTACACCGGGGAGCTGTTTTTT; CDR3aa: CASSVHYTGELFF
abundance: -; j_gene: TRBJ2-2; d_gene: TRBD2; v_gene: TRBV5-1; CDR3nt: TGCGCCAGCGGGGGACTAGCGGGACCAAGCACCGGGGAGCTGTTTTTT; CDR3aa: CASGGLAGPSTGELFF
abundance: -; j_gene: TRBJ1-2; d_gene: -; v_gene: TRBV27; CDR3nt: TGTGCCAGCAGTATAAGCCCTAACTATGGCTACACCTTC; CDR3aa: CASSISPNYGYTF
abundance: few; j_gene: TRBJ2-2; d_gene: -; v_gene: TRBV6-4; CDR3nt: TGTGCCAGCAGTGCCTCTCCCGGCACCGGGGAGCTGTTTTTT; CDR3aa: CASSASPGTGELFF
abundance: few; j_gene: TRBJ2-2; d_gene: -; v_gene: TRBV14; CDR3nt: TGTGCCAGCAGCCAAGTCGCTACCAGGTCGGAGCTGTTTTTT; CDR3aa: CASSQVATRSELFF
abundance: -; j_gene: TRBJ2-3; d_gene: TRBD2; v_gene: TRBV6-4; CDR3nt: TGTGCCAGGAAAGCCCCCGGGCGGGAGTTGTCAGATACGCAGTATTTT; CDR3aa: CARKAPGRELSDTQYF